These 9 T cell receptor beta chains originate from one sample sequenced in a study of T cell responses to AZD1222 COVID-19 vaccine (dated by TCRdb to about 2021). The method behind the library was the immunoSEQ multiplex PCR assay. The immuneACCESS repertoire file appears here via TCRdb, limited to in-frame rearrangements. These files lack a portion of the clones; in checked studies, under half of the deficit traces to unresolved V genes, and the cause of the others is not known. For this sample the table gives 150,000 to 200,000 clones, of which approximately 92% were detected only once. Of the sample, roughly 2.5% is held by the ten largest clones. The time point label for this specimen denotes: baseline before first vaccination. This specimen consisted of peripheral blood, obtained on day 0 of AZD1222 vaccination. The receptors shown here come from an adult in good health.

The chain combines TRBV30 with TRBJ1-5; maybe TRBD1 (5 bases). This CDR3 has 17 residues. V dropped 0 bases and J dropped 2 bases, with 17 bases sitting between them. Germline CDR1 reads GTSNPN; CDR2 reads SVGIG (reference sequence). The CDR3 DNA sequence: TGTGCCTGGAGTGTAACGGGACCCGGGCATGGCAATCAGCCCCAGCATTTT. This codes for CAWSVTGPGHGNQPQHF.

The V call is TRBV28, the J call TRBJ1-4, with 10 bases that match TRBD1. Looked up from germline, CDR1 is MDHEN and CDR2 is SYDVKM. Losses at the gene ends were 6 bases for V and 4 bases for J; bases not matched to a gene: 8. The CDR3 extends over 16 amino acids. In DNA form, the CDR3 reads TGTGCCAGCAGCCGGGGACAGGGGTTATTTAATGAAAAACTGTTTTTT. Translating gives CASSRGQGLFNEKLFF.

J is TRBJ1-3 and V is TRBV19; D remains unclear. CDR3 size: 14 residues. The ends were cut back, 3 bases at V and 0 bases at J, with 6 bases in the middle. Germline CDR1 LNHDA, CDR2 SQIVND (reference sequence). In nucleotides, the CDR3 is TGTGCCAGTAGTATCCGCCTCTCTGGAAACACCATATATTTT. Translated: CASSIRLSGNTIYF.

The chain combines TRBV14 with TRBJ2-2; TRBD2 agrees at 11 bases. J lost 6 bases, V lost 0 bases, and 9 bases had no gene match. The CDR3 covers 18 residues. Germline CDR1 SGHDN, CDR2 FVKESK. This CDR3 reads CASSQDYTSGSWAGELFF. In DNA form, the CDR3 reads TGTGCCAGCAGCCAAGATTACACTAGCGGGAGCTGGGCCGGGGAGCTGTTTTTT.

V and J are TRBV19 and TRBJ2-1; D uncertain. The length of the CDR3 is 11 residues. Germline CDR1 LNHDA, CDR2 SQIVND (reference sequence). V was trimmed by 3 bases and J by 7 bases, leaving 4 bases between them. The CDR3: CASSIVNEQFF. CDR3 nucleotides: TGTGCCAGTAGTATCGTGAATGAGCAGTTCTTC.

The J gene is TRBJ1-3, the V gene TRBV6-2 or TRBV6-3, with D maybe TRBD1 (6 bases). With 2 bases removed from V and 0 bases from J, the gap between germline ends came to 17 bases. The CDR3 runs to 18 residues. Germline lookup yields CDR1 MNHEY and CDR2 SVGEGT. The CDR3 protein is CASSYPFTTGLSGNTIYF. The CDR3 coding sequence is TGTGCCAGCAGTTACCCCTTTACGACAGGCCTCTCTGGAAACACCATATATTTT.

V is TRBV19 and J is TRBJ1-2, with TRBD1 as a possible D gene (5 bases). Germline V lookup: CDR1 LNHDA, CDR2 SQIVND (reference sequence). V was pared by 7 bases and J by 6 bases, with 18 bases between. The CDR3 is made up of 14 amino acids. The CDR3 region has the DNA TGTGCCAGTACTACCGGGACTCCGGAGAATGGCTACACCTTC. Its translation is CASTTGTPENGYTF.

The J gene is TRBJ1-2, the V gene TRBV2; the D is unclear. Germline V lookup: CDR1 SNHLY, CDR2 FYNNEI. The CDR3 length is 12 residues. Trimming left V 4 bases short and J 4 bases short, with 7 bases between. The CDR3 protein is CASSGQPYGYTF. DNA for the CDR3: TGTGCCAGCAGTGGGCAGCCCTATGGCTACACCTTC.

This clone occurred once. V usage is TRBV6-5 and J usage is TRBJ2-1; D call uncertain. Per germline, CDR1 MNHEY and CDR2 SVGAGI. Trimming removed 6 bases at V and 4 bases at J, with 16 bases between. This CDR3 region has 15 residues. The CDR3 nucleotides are TGTGCCAGCAGCGCCGCCCGGGTTAGGTACAATGAGCAGTTCTTC. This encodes CASSAARVRYNEQFF.